Listed below are T cell receptor beta chains from one sample, sequenced in a study of cytomegalovirus exposure and HLA in healthy donors. Sequencing used immunoSEQ multiplex PCR; TCRdb keeps in-frame clones, though not all of them. The sample has about 140,000 clones, roughly 80% seen once. The sample comprised PBMCs. Source of these receptors: a female donor in good health and CMV-seronegative. Both conserved end residues are part of each CDR3. Each record gives: V gene, D gene, clone size, J gene, CDR3 DNA, CDR3 protein. The D gene is left open where the match is weak. A clone size is listed for some rows: how often the clone was seen (once, few, many), or a class if it is expanded.

TRBV5-1	NA	NA	TRBJ1-2	TGCGCCAGCAGTTCGATCCCTGCATCAGGATTCTATGGCTACACCTTC	CASSSIPASGFYGYTF
TRBV29-1	NA	NA	TRBJ2-7	TGCAGCGTAGCCGGACTTGGGGGAGGCCGACCAACCTACGAGCAGTACTTC	CSVAGLGGGRPTYEQYF
TRBV5-1	TRBD2	NA	TRBJ2-3	TGCGCCAGCAGCCTCGGACTAGCGGGAGCTACCACAGATACGCAGTATTTT	CASSLGLAGATTDTQYF
TRBV30	TRBD1	NA	TRBJ1-1	TGTGCCTGGGATGACAGGGACCTATCGCTCACTGAAGCTTTCTTT	CAWDDRDLSLTEAFF
TRBV2	TRBD1	NA	TRBJ2-7	TGTGCCAGCAGGGGGACAGGCGGCCACGAGCAGTACTTC	CASRGTGGHEQYF
TRBV27	TRBD1	NA	TRBJ1-2	TGTGCCAGCAGTGGGACAGGGGCCGCTAACTATGGCTACACCTTC	CASSGTGAANYGYTF
TRBV7-6	NA	NA	TRBJ2-1	TGTGCCAGCACCCCACAGGCCGCGGGGTACAATGAGCAGTTCTTC	CASTPQAAGYNEQFF
TRBV7-9	NA	many	TRBJ2-5	TGTGCCAGCAGCCCTGAGGAGGAAGAGACCCAGTACTTC	CASSPEEEETQYF
TRBV28	TRBD1	NA	TRBJ2-7	TGTGCCAGCAGTTTATTAAGGTTACGGGACAGACTCTCCTACGAGCAGTACTTC	CASSLLRLRDRLSYEQYF
TRBV28	NA	NA	TRBJ1-1	TGTGCCAGCAGGGAAACAGTCTCCGAAGCTTTCTTT	CASRETVSEAFF
TRBV29-1	TRBD1	NA	TRBJ2-7	TGCAGCGTTGAGGGGGTCCCGGGACAGGGTTACGAGCAGTACTTC	CSVEGVPGQGYEQYF
TRBV5-1	TRBD2	NA	TRBJ2-4	TGCGCCAGCAGCTTCGGGACTAGGAGCCCAGACCCCCTGGTTCAGTACTTC	CASSFGTRSPDPLVQYF
TRBV7-9	NA	NA	TRBJ2-7	TGTGCCAGCAGCTTACAATCGGCGGGTTACGAGCAGTACTTC	CASSLQSAGYEQYF
TRBV10-3	NA	NA	TRBJ1-1	TGTGCCATCAGTGAGTTCGGGGATGTATTGAACACTGAAGCTTTCTTT	CAISEFGDVLNTEAFF
TRBV5-1	TRBD2	NA	TRBJ2-1	TGCGCCAGCAGCTTAGCGGGAGGGCCCAATGAGCAGTTCTTC	CASSLAGGPNEQFF
TRBV5-4	TRBD1	NA	TRBJ1-2	TGTGCCAGCAGCCCAGGAGACCCCTGGACAGGGGACTATGGCTACACCTTC	CASSPGDPWTGDYGYTF
TRBV10-3	TRBD1	NA	TRBJ2-3	TGTGCCATCAGGGTGACAGGGGTGTTCACAGATACGCAGTATTTT	CAIRVTGVFTDTQYF
TRBV10-3	NA	few	TRBJ1-4	TGTGCCACCCCCCGCGGGTATGAAAAACTGTTTTTT	CATPRGYEKLFF
TRBV7-9	TRBD2	few	TRBJ2-5	TGTGCCAGCAGCCCCCTGACTAGCTTTCGTGAGACCCAGTACTTC	CASSPLTSFRETQYF
TRBV4-1	TRBD1	NA	TRBJ2-7	TGCGCCAGCAGCCAACTTTCGGGACAGGTCAACTGGGCCGACTCCTACGAGCAGTACTTC	CASSQLSGQVNWADSYEQYF
TRBV5-1	NA	NA	TRBJ1-2	TGCGCCAGCAGCTTGGAACAGGGCGGTATCTATGGCTACACCTTC	CASSLEQGGIYGYTF
TRBV7-6	TRBD2	NA	TRBJ2-1	TGTGCCAGCAGCCCTCGGACTAGCGGAGCGTCCTACAATGAGCAGTTCTTC	CASSPRTSGASYNEQFF
TRBV5-1	NA	NA	TRBJ2-2	TGCGCCAGCAGCTATGCCGGCACCGGGGAGCTGTTTTTT	CASSYAGTGELFF
TRBV27	NA	NA	TRBJ1-6	TGTGCCAGCAGAGACACTCTGACCCCCCCCCTCCACTTT	CASRDTLTPPLHF
TRBV11-2	TRBD1	once	TRBJ2-4	TGTGCCAGCAGCAAATCATGGGACAGGGAACGGGACATTCAGTACTTC	CASSKSWDRERDIQYF
TRBV7-9	NA	few	TRBJ1-3	TGTGCCAGCAGCCTTAACGGGGGAAACACCATATATTTT	CASSLNGGNTIYF
TRBV7-3	TRBD1	NA	TRBJ2-3	TGTGCCAGCAGCTTAAATCCCCAGGACAGGGTTAGTGCAGATACGCAGTATTTT	CASSLNPQDRVSADTQYF
TRBV28	TRBD1	NA	TRBJ1-2	TGTGCCAGCAGTTCCCCGACGGGACAGGGTAACTATGGCTACACCTTC	CASSSPTGQGNYGYTF
TRBV7-9	NA	NA	TRBJ2-7	TGTGCCAGCAGCCCAACGGACAATCCCCGAGTTGGGCAGTACTTC	CASSPTDNPRVGQYF
TRBV28	NA	NA	TRBJ1-3	TGTGCCAGTAGAAACCGGGACACCTCTGGAAACACCATATATTTT	CASRNRDTSGNTIYF
TRBV6-1	TRBD2	NA	TRBJ2-1	TGTGCCAGCAGTGAAGGAGGAGCGGGAGTAAGAAATGAGCAGTTCTTC	CASSEGGAGVRNEQFF
TRBV28	NA	NA	TRBJ1-5	TGTGCCAGCAGCCTTGGGGCGGTCAGCAATCAGCCCCAGCATTTT	CASSLGAVSNQPQHF
TRBV5-1	TRBD1	once	TRBJ1-4	TGCGCCAGCAGCCCCCAAGGACAGGGGAATGAAAAACTGTTTTTT	CASSPQGQGNEKLFF
TRBV5-1	NA	few	TRBJ1-5	TGCGCCAGCAGCTTGACTACAGGACCGCATCAGCCCCAGCATTTT	CASSLTTGPHQPQHF
TRBV6-1	TRBD1	NA	TRBJ1-2	TGTGCCAGCAGTGCAGGGACAGACAGATACACTAACTATGGCTACACCTTC	CASSAGTDRYTNYGYTF
TRBV30	NA	NA	TRBJ2-7	TGTGCCTGGAATGGGGGGAGCTCCTACGAGCAGTACTTC	CAWNGGSSYEQYF
TRBV7-9	NA	NA	TRBJ2-7	TGTGCCAGCAGCCCCCCCGGAGCCGAGCAGTACTTC	CASSPPGAEQYF
TRBV10-1	TRBD2	NA	TRBJ2-1	TGCGCCAGCGGACCGACTAGCGGGGGATACAATGAGCAGTTCTTC	CASGPTSGGYNEQFF
TRBV6-1	NA	NA	TRBJ1-5	TGTGCCAGCAGTGAGACTCATATCCAGGGACAGCCCCAGCATTTT	CASSETHIQGQPQHF
TRBV7-9	TRBD1	few	TRBJ2-7	TGTGCCAGCACCGCGGACAGGGGGCAGGGGCAGTACTTC	CASTADRGQGQYF
TRBV6-6	TRBD2	NA	TRBJ2-5	TGTGCCAGCAGACCCGGGGGGGCCGGAGAGACCCAGTACTTC	CASRPGGAGETQYF
TRBV5-4	NA	NA	TRBJ2-4	TGTGCCAGCAGCTTGGACCAGGCGGGGACCAAAAACATTCAGTACTTC	CASSLDQAGTKNIQYF
TRBV6-1	NA	NA	TRBJ1-1	TGTGCCAGCCGCAGTAACACTGAAGCTTTCTTT	CASRSNTEAFF
TRBV5-1	NA	NA	TRBJ2-1	TGCGCCAGCAGCCGGTCAGGTAGAATCGGCTCCTACAATGAGCAGTTCTTC	CASSRSGRIGSYNEQFF
TRBV7-9	TRBD1	NA	TRBJ1-1	TGTGCCAGCAGAGCGGGAGGCAGGGGGCGCAACACTGAAGCTTTCTTT	CASRAGGRGRNTEAFF
TRBV5-1	TRBD2	NA	TRBJ2-1	TGCGCCAGCAGCTTAACCGGGACTAGCAGCAATGAGCAGTTCTTC	CASSLTGTSSNEQFF
TRBV4-1	NA	NA	TRBJ2-7	TGCGCCAGCAGCCAAGTTTGGAGACAGGCCCCGTACGAGCAGTACTTC	CASSQVWRQAPYEQYF
TRBV5-1	TRBD2	NA	TRBJ2-7	TGCGCCAGCAGCTTGGGCCTAGCGGGGGGGCACGGCGAGCAGTACTTC	CASSLGLAGGHGEQYF
TRBV7-9	NA	NA	TRBJ2-5	TGTGCCAGCAGCGACGGGACAAAAGAGACCCAGTACTTC	CASSDGTKETQYF
TRBV7-9	NA	NA	TRBJ2-1	TGTTCCAGCAGCCCCCCCCAACAGTATTACAATGAGCAGTTCTTC	CSSSPPQQYYNEQFF
TRBV7-9	TRBD2	NA	TRBJ2-1	TGTGCCAGCAGCTTATACGGGACTAGCGGGTACAATGAGCAGTTCTTC	CASSLYGTSGYNEQFF
TRBV30	TRBD1	once	TRBJ1-1	TGTGCCTGGAGTGCCGGGACAGGGTCGGGAGGAGCTTTCTTT	CAWSAGTGSGGAFF
TRBV15	TRBD2	NA	TRBJ2-7	TGTGCCACCCGCTCGACTAGCGGCTACGAGCAGTACTTC	CATRSTSGYEQYF